This record concerns one T cell receptor (beta chain) sequence. Its antigen is still unknown. The sample belongs to a study of T cells after yellow fever vaccination. Study-wide points: The booster response re-showed most primary clones: 96% CD4, 88% CD8.

V was pared by 3 bases and J by 5 bases, with 4 bases between. There are 12 residues in the CDR3. Germline CDR1 and CDR2: SGHTA and FQGNSA. The authors made TCR cDNA by 5'RACE template switching, adding a universal primer site and UMIs. TCRdb reprocessed the 5' RACE reads with MiXCR, giving one entry per CDR3 protein. In the table there are more than 350,000 distinct CDR3 sequences, around 10% of which are singletons. The TCR was taken from a young man who received the YFV17D yellow fever vaccine. The chain links TRBV7-2 to TRBJ1-4, with unresolved D. Source: PBMCs, taken on the day of the first yellow fever vaccination. The CDR3 DNA is TGTGCCAGCAGCTTCCAGAATGAAAAACTGTTTTTT. It specifies CASSFQNEKLFF. Full variable domain (rest looked up from reference TRBV7-2 and TRBJ1-4): GAGVSQSPSNKVTEKGKDVELRCDPISGHTALYWYRQSLGQGLEFLIYFQGNSAPDKSGLPSDRFSAERTGGSVSTLTIQRTQQEDSAVYLCASSFQNEKLFFGSGTQLSVL.